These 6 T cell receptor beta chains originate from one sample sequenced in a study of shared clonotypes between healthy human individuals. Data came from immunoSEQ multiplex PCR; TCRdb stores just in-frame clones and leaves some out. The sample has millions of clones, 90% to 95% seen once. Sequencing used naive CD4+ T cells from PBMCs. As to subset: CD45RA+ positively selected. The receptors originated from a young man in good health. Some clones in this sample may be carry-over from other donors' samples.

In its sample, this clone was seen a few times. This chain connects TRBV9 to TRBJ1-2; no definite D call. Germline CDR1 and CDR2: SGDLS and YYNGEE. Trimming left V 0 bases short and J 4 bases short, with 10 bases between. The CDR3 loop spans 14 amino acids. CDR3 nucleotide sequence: TGTGCCAGCAGCGTAGCCACAGTTCCCTATGGCTACACCTTC. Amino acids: CASSVATVPYGYTF. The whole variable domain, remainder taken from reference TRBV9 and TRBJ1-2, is DSGVTQTPKHLITATGQRVTLRCSPRSGDLSVYWYQQSLDQGLQFLIQYYNGEERAKGNILERFSAQQFPDLHSELNLSSLELGDSALYFCASSVATVPYGYTFGSGTRLTVV.

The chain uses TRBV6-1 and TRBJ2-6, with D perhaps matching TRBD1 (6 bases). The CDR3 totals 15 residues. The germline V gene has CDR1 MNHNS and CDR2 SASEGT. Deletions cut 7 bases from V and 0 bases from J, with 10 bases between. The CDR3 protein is CASTGQFSGANVLTF. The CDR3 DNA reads TGTGCCAGCACCGGACAGTTCTCTGGGGCCAACGTCCTGACTTTC.

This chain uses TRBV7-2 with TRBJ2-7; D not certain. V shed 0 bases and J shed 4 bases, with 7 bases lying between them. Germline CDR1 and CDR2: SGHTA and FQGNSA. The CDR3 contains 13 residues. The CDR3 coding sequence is TGTGCCAGCAGCTTAGCATCCTATTACGAGCAGTACTTC. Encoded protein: CASSLASYYEQYF.

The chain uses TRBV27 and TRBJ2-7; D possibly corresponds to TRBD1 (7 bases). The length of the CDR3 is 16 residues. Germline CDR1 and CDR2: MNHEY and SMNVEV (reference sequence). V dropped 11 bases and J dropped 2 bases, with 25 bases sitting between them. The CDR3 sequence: CAPGGTVVVRPYEQYF. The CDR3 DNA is TGTGCCCCAGGAGGGACAGTTGTCGTGAGACCCTACGAGCAGTACTTC.

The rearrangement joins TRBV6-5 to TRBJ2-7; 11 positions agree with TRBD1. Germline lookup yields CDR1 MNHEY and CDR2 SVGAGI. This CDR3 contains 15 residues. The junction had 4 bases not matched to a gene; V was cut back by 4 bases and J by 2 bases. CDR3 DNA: TGTGCCAGCAGTTCGCAGGGACAGGGGGCCTACGAGCAGTACTTC. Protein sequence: CASSSQGQGAYEQYF.

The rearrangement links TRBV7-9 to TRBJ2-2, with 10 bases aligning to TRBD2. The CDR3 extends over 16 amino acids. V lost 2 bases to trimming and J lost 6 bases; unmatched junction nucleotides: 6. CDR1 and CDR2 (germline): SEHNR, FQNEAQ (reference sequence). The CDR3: CASSLRASGSPGELFF. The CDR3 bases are TGTGCCAGCAGCTTACGGGCTAGCGGGAGTCCCGGGGAGCTGTTTTTT.